This TCR beta chain originates from a study of TIL therapy for anti-PD-1-resistant metastatic lung cancer. On the study more broadly: Median tumor PD-L1 proportion score was roughly 6%. Tumors carried a median about 1.5 non-synonymous mutations per megabase. Study findings and constraints: Patients were highly selected, enriched for treatment-naive, never-smoker and oncogene-addicted cases.

Sequencing used immunoSEQ v3. This table comes from immunoSEQ multiplex PCR, and its TCRdb copy is limited to in-frame clones, with some not included. The sample lists 50,000 to 60,000 clones; less than 75% were seen once. Noted time point: pre-treatment sample, taken before nivolumab and TIL therapy. Tumor tissue came from excised metastases, mostly pleural nodules or supraclavicular lymph nodes. Patients then received nivolumab; progressors got lymphodepletion, TIL and IL-2. Losses at the gene ends were 4 bases for V and 4 bases for J; bases not matched to a gene: 6. CDR1 SGHNT and CDR2 YYREEE come from the germline V gene (reference sequence). The CDR3 consists of 14 residues. Concerning this clone itself: The antigen remains unidentified.

The sequence was collected from a person aged 25 to 79 with non-small cell lung cancer. Material: tumor tissue, obtained at baseline. The gene calls are TRBV5-4 and TRBJ1-2; the match to TRBD1 covers 8 bases. This CDR3 is CASSRGTGGYGYTF. The CDR3 DNA reads as TGTGCCAGCAGCCGAGGCACAGGGGGCTATGGCTACACCTTC.